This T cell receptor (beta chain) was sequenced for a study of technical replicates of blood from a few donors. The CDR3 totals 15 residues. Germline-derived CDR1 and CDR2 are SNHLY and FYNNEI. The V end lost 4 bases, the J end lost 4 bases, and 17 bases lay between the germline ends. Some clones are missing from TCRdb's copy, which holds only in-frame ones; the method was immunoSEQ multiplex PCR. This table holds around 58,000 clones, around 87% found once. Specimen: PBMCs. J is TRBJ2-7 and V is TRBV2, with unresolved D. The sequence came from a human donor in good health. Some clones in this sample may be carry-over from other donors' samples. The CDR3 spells CASSGSGSVWYEQYF. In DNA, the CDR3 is TGTGCCAGCAGTGGGAGTGGGTCAGTATGGTACGAGCAGTACTTC. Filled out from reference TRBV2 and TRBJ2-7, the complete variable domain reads EPEVTQTPSHQVTQMGQEVILRCVPISNHLYFYWYRQILGQKVEFLVSFYNNEISEKSEIFDDQFSVERPDGSNFTLKIRSTKLEDSAMYFCASSGSGSVWYEQYFGPGTRLTVT.